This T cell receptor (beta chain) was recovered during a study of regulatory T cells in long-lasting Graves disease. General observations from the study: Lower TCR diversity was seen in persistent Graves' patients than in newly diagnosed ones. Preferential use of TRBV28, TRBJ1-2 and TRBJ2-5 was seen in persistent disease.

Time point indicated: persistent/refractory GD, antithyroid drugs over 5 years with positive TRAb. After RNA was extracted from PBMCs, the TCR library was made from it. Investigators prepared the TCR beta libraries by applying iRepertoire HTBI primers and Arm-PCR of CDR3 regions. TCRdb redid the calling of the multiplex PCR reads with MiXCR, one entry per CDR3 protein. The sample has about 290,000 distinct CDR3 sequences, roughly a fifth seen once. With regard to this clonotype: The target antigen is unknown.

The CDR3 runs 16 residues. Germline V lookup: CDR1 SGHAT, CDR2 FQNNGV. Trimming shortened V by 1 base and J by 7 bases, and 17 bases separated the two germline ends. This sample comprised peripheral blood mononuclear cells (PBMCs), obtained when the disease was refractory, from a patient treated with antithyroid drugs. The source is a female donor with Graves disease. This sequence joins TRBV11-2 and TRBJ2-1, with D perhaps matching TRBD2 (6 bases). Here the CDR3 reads CASSLGWGEPLNEQFF. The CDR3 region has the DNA TGTGCCAGCAGCTTAGGTTGGGGGGAACCCTTAAATGAGCAGTTCTTC.